A single sample gave rise to the 17 T cell receptor beta chains below, sequenced in a study of T cell responses to AZD1222 COVID-19 vaccine. Libraries were prepared by immunoSEQ multiplex PCR; TCRdb keeps only in-frame clonotypes and omits some of them. The sample has about 110,000 clones, over 80% seen once. The sequenced sample was peripheral blood, obtained 28 days after the second AZD1222 dose. Source of these receptors: an adult who received the AZD1222 COVID-19 vaccine.

The chain has TRBV28 and TRBJ1-4; D may be TRBD1 (5 bases). Trimming stripped 9 bases from V and 8 bases from J, with 22 bases between. The CDR3 runs 15 residues. CDR1 and CDR2 from the germline V gene are MDHEN and SYDVKM. The CDR3 bases are TGTGCCAGTCTAGCTCGGCACCTTGGGGGGGAAAAACTGTTTTTT. Translated, it gives CASLARHLGGEKLFF. The entire variable domain, with the rest obtained from reference TRBV28 and TRBJ1-4, is as follows: DVKVTQSSRYLVKRTGEKVFLECVQDMDHENMFWYRQDPGLGLRLIYFSYDVKMKEKGDIPEGYSVSREKKERFSLILESASTNQTSMYLCASLARHLGGEKLFFGSGTQLSVL.

The gene calls are TRBV7-6 and TRBJ2-7; 7 bases match TRBD2. The V and J ends lost 5 bases and 2 bases, in that order; junction bases with no gene match: 12. The germline V gene encodes CDR1 SGHVS and CDR2 FNYEAQ. This CDR3 spans 16 amino acids. CDR3 sequence reads: CASSPSGAATAYEQYF. CDR3 nucleotides: TGTGCCAGCAGCCCCAGCGGGGCCGCCACTGCCTACGAGCAGTACTTC.

V gene TRBV7-9 combines with J gene TRBJ1-1, with D possibly TRBD1 on 6 matching bases. V lost 6 bases to trimming and J lost 8 bases, with 10 bases between them. Per the germline V gene, CDR1 is SEHNR and CDR2 is FQNEAQ (reference sequence). This CDR3 region has 11 residues. Here the CDR3 reads CASRLDREAFF. The CDR3, as DNA: TGTGCCAGCAGATTGGACAGAGAAGCTTTCTTT. Full variable domain (remainder filled in from reference TRBV7-9 and TRBJ1-1): DTGVSQNPRHKITKRGQNVTFRCDPISEHNRLYWYRQTLGQGPEFLTYFQNEAQLEKSRLLSDRFSAERPKGSFSTLEIQRTEQGDSAMYLCASRLDREAFFGQGTRLTVV.

This rearrangement joins TRBV28 to TRBJ1-1, with D possibly being TRBD1 (5 bases). V shed 10 bases and J shed 0 bases, with 15 bases lying between them. The CDR3 has 14 residues. Germline V CDR1 and CDR2: MDHEN, SYDVKM. CDR3 DNA: TGTGCCATCCAGGTCGGGGGGATGAACACTGAAGCTTTCTTT. It translates to CAIQVGGMNTEAFF.

The chain uses TRBV4-1 and TRBJ2-3; TRBD2 agrees at 7 bases. CDR1 MGHRA and CDR2 YSYEKL come from the germline V gene. V dropped 1 base and J dropped 4; count of bases not matched to a gene: 8. The CDR3 contains 16 residues. This chain's CDR3 is CASSQVAGETSDTQYF. The CDR3, as DNA: TGCGCCAGCAGCCAAGTTGCGGGGGAGACTTCAGATACGCAGTATTTT.

V gene TRBV5-4 combines with J gene TRBJ2-2; 8 nucleotides line up with TRBD1. Trimming cost V 2 bases and J 0 bases; bases outside gene matches: 3. Germline CDR1 and CDR2: SGHNT and YYREEE (reference sequence). This CDR3 is 16 amino acids long. The CDR3 loop is CASSFGQGTNTGELFF. In DNA form, the CDR3 reads TGTGCCAGCAGCTTCGGACAGGGCACGAACACCGGGGAGCTGTTTTTT.

The chain has TRBV27 and TRBJ2-1; no clear D gene. From germline, CDR1 is MNHEY and CDR2 SMNVEV (reference sequence). The CDR3 length is 13 residues. V was clipped by 5 bases and J by 8 bases, with 13 bases between them. This chain's CDR3 is CASSKSSGDEQFF. As DNA, the CDR3 is TGTGCCAGCAGTAAATCGTCTGGCGATGAGCAGTTCTTC.

V is TRBV6-5 and J is TRBJ1-1; unclear D gene. Germline CDR1 is MNHEY and CDR2 is SVGAGI. The V end was cut by 8 bases, the J end by 1 base, with 14 bases between. This CDR3 has 14 amino acids. CDR3 in amino acids: CASRWSRENTEAFF. CDR3 in DNA: TGTGCCAGCCGTTGGTCGCGGGAGAACACTGAAGCTTTCTTT.

This clone was detected once. This chain links TRBV6-5 with TRBJ1-5, with D possibly matching TRBD1 (5 bases). Germline CDR1 and CDR2: MNHEY and SVGAGI. The CDR3 spans 14 residues. Trimming pared 2 bases from V and 6 bases from J, leaving 11 bases between. The CDR3 spells CASSYNGAGQPQHF. The CDR3 DNA is TGTGCCAGCAGTTACAATGGGGCGGGTCAGCCCCAGCATTTT.

The gene calls are TRBV20-1 and TRBJ2-7; the D gene is possibly TRBD1 (5 bases). The V gene's germline CDR1 is DFQATT and CDR2 SNEGSKA (reference sequence). V lost 3 bases and J lost 2, with 8 bases in between. The CDR3 sequence is 12 residues long. CDR3 amino acids: CSASDRPYEQYF. The CDR3 DNA sequence: TGCAGTGCTAGTGACAGACCCTACGAGCAGTACTTC.

This chain joins TRBV20-1 and TRBJ2-7; D might be TRBD1 or TRBD2, each matching 5 bases. The CDR3 runs to 14 residues. Germline-derived CDR1 and CDR2 are DFQATT and SNEGSKA (reference sequence). The V end was cut by 3 bases, the J end by 0 bases, with 12 bases between. Here the CDR3 reads CSASRGVYSYEQYF. The CDR3 DNA reads TGCAGTGCTAGTCGAGGGGTTTACTCCTACGAGCAGTACTTC.

This clone was counted a few times. CDR3 bases: TGTGCCAGCAGCCTCAGAAGCTTCTCTGGAAACACCATATATTTT. This codes for CASSLRSFSGNTIYF. The V call is TRBV3-1 (or the pseudogene TRBV3-2), the J call TRBJ1-3; D is unclear. Germline V gives CDR1 LGHDT, CDR2 YNNKEL (reference sequence). V lost 4 bases to trimming and J lost 0 bases, with 10 bases between them. The CDR3 has 15 amino acids.

The J gene is TRBJ2-6, the V gene TRBV28; perhaps TRBD2 as D (6 bases). The germline gives CDR1 MDHEN, CDR2 SYDVKM. Trimming pared 5 bases from V and 0 bases from J, leaving 11 bases between. The CDR3 contains 16 residues. DNA of the CDR3: TGTGCCAGCAGTCGGGACTTTTCCTCTGGGGCCAACGTCCTGACTTTC. It codes for CASSRDFSSGANVLTF.

Only one count was recorded for this clone. The rearrangement uses TRBV28 and TRBJ1-1; possibly TRBD1 for D (6 bases). The germline V gene has CDR1 MDHEN and CDR2 SYDVKM. The CDR3 covers 13 residues. Trimming took off 5 bases at V and 4 bases at J, with 11 bases between the two ends. CDR3 loop: CASSDRRTTEAFF. The CDR3 nucleotides read TGTGCCAGCAGTGACAGGAGGACCACTGAAGCTTTCTTT.

The chain joins TRBV28 to TRBJ1-5; tentative D call: TRBD1 (6 bases). Germline V CDR1 and CDR2: MDHEN, SYDVKM. CDR3 size: 16 residues. The V end was cut by 3 bases, the J end by 7 bases, with 19 bases between. CDR3 in DNA: TGTGCCAGCAGTTTCACTAAGCACCAGGGGAGGCAGCCCCAGCATTTT. Protein: CASSFTKHQGRQPQHF.

This rearrangement joins TRBV7-2 to TRBJ1-1; D is unclear. Germline lookup yields CDR1 SGHTA and CDR2 FQGNSA. The CDR3 spans 13 residues. Trimming took off 8 bases at V and 1 base at J, with 11 bases between the two ends. For the CDR3, the DNA is TGTGCCAGCGTGTGGCGGTGGAACACTGAAGCTTTCTTT. Translation: CASVWRWNTEAFF.

The CDR3: CASSFGQGPEAFF. CDR3 nucleotide sequence: TGTGCCAGCTCCTTTGGACAGGGGCCTGAAGCTTTCTTT. The rearrangement joins TRBV18 to TRBJ1-1; 9 bases agree with TRBD1. CDR3 length equals 13 residues. Trimming cost V 6 bases and J 6 bases; bases outside gene matches: 5. Germline V CDR1 and CDR2: KGHSH, LQKENI.